This TCR beta chain was observed in a study of blood T cell repertoires in COVID-19. Study details: Italy, Spain and the United States were the sources of the convalescent and acute COVID-19 samples. PBMCs, B-cell-depleted T cells, or T cells provided the cDNA or gDNA that made up the material.

Germline assignment: CDR1 MNHEY and CDR2 SVGAGI. CDR3 length: 15 residues. V lost 8 bases, J lost 3 bases, and 17 bases lay in between. Under the authors' procedure: Counts of nucleated cells, estimated from reference gene primer amplification, were obtained. Assay used: immunoSEQ multiplex PCR; TCRdb lists only in-frame clones, some missing. V and J calls and clone size are as listed in that table; D and trimming were resolved from the DNA. The profile covers some 180,000 clones, with roughly 80% appearing a single time and around 6.9% taken by the ten largest. This sequence was found in a man in his 60s with acute or convalescent COVID-19. The chain links TRBV6-5 to TRBJ1-5; D is undetermined. The sequenced sample consisted of peripheral blood. CDR3 nucleotides: TGTGCCAGCTCCCCCGCCCCACAGAACAATCAGCCCCAGCATTTT. Its translation: CASSPAPQNNQPQHF.